These 6 T cell receptor beta chains were all obtained from the same sample, sequenced in a study of blood T cell repertoires in COVID-19. Some clones are missing from TCRdb's copy, which holds only in-frame ones; the method was immunoSEQ multiplex PCR. Here the sample spans roughly 70,000 clones, roughly 80% being singletons. The specimen was peripheral blood. Every receptor here comes from a human donor in a cohort sampled during active COVID-19.

The chain couples TRBV4-1 to TRBJ2-1; 10 bases are a match to TRBD1. V dropped 3 bases and J dropped 8; count of bases not matched to a gene: 7. Per germline, CDR1 MGHRA and CDR2 YSYEKL. The CDR3 is 15 residues long. CDR3 region: CASSHLRDRGHEQFF. The CDR3 bases are TGCGCCAGCAGCCACCTCCGGGACAGGGGCCATGAGCAGTTCTTC.

The chain recombines TRBV7-2 with TRBJ1-1, with 7 bases lining up with TRBD1. CDR1 SGHTA and CDR2 FQGNSA come from the germline V gene. V trimming: 5 bases; J trimming: 4 bases; junction bases outside the gene matches: 7. The CDR3 runs to 14 residues. CDR3 region: CASSERQGPTEAFF. CDR3 coding DNA: TGTGCCAGCAGCGAGCGACAGGGCCCCACTGAAGCTTTCTTT.

The chain combines TRBV5-6 with TRBJ1-2; no clear D gene. Germline V gene lookup returns CDR1 SGHDT and CDR2 YYEEEE. This CDR3 has 17 amino acids. Trimming cost V 0 bases and J 5 bases, with 20 bases left between them. CDR3 loop: CASSLDGLTAKRYGYTF. The CDR3 DNA follows: TGTGCCAGCAGCTTGGACGGACTCACCGCGAAGAGGTATGGCTACACCTTC.

This sequence joins TRBV28 and TRBJ1-2; possibly TRBD1 for D (6 bases). The CDR3 runs 16 residues. The V end lost 5 bases, the J end lost 7 bases, and 23 bases lay between the germline ends. Per the germline V gene, CDR1 is MDHEN and CDR2 is SYDVKM. CDR3 sequence (DNA): TGTGCCAGCAGTCCCACATGGACAGAGCGCCAAGGTGGCTACACCTTC. Its translation: CASSPTWTERQGGYTF.

This rearrangement joins TRBV9 to TRBJ2-2; TRBD1 matches 7 bases. Germline V gene data show CDR1 as SGDLS and CDR2 as YYNGEE. The ends lost 6 bases at V and 3 bases at J; junction bases unmatched: 8. The CDR3 contains 15 residues. CDR3 DNA: TGTGCCAGCAATACAGGGGAGATGGACACCGGGGAGCTGTTTTTT. Amino acids: CASNTGEMDTGELFF.

This clone was picked up one time. The rearrangement joins TRBV5-1 to TRBJ2-7; D unresolved. CDR1 and CDR2 from the germline V gene are SGHRS and YFSETQ. The CDR3 extends over 14 amino acids. Trimming took off 2 bases at V and 1 base at J, with 10 bases between the two ends. Here the CDR3 reads CASSFASNSYEQYF. The CDR3 DNA reads as TGCGCCAGCAGCTTTGCGTCCAATTCCTACGAGCAGTACTTC.